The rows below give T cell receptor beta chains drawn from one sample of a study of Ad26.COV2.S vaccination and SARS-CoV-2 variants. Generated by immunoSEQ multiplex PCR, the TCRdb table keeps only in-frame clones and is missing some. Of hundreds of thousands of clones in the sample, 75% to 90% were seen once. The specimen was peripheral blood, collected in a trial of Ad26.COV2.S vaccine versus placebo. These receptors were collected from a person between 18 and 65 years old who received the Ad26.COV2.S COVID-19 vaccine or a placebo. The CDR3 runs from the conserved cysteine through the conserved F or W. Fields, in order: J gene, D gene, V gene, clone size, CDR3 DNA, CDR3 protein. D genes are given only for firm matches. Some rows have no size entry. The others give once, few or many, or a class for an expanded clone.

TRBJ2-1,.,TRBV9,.,TGTGCCAGCAGCGCCCATCGGAATGAGCAGTTCTTC,CASSAHRNEQFF
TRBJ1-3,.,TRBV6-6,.,TGTGCCAGCAGTGCCTCTGGAAACACCATATATTTT,CASSASGNTIYF
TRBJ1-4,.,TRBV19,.,TGTGCCAGTAGTAAAACCGGGACCGTTAATGAAAAACTGTTTTTT,CASSKTGTVNEKLFF
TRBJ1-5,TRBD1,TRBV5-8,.,TGTGCCAGCAGCACCGGGACAGGGGGCCTTTATAGCAATCAGCCCCAGCATTTT,CASSTGTGGLYSNQPQHF
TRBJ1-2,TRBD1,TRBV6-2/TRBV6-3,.,TGTGCCAGCAGCTCCGTGGACAGGGGGCCCGGTGGCTACACCTTC,CASSSVDRGPGGYTF
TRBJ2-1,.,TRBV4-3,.,TGCGCCAGCAGCCAATTTCAGTCGAATGAGCAGTTCTTC,CASSQFQSNEQFF
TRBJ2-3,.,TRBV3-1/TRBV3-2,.,TGTGCCAGCAGCCTGTTCGGGAGTACAGATACGCAGTATTTT,CASSLFGSTDTQYF
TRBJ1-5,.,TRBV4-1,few,TGCGCCAGCAGCCAAGAGGGCAGCCAGCCCCAGCATTTT,CASSQEGSQPQHF
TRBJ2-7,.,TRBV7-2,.,TGTGCCAGCAGCTTAGCGGTTAACTCCTACGAGCAGTACTTC,CASSLAVNSYEQYF
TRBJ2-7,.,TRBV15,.,TGTGCCACCAGCGGAGGGGACAGTTCAGACGAGCAGTACTTC,CATSGGDSSDEQYF
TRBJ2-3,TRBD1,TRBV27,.,TGTGCCAGCAGTTCATATCCGGACAGGAGAGTTTATACGAATTTT,CASSSYPDRRVYTNF
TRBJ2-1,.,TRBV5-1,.,TGCGCCAGCAGTCCGGCAGTCTCCTACAATGAGCAGTTCTTC,CASSPAVSYNEQFF
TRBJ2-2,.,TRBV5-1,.,TGCGCCAGCAGCTTGGACGGGAGCACCGGGGAGCTGTTTTTT,CASSLDGSTGELFF
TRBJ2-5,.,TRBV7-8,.,TGTGCCAGCAGCATTTACGGGGGTCTACAAGAGACCCAGTACTTC,CASSIYGGLQETQYF
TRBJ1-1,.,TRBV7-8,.,TGTGCCACCGGACCCGTAGTCGGACAGCCGAACACTGAAGCTTTCTTT,CATGPVVGQPNTEAFF
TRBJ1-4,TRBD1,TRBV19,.,TGTGCCAGTAGCGATCCGGGACAGGTGAATGAAAAACTGTTTTTT,CASSDPGQVNEKLFF
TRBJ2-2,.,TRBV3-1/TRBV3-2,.,TGTGCCAGCAGTTACACCGGGGAGCTGTTTTTT,CASSYTGELFF
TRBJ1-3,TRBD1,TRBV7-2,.,TGTGCCAGCAGCCCCATGAGGGGACAGGGCCGAGGCACCATATATTTT,CASSPMRGQGRGTIYF
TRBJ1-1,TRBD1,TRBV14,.,TGTGCCAGCGGCCTACAGGGGGGGATGAACACTGAAGCTTTCTTT,CASGLQGGMNTEAFF
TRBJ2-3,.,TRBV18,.,TGTGCCAGCTCACCGAAGGCTAGCACAGATACGCAGTATTTT,CASSPKASTDTQYF
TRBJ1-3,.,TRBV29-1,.,TGCAGCGTTCTTCTTCCTGGAAACACCATATATTTT,CSVLLPGNTIYF
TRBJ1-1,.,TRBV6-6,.,TGTGCCAGCAGTTACTATGGCGGGGGGAAGTACACTGAAGCTTTCTTT,CASSYYGGGKYTEAFF
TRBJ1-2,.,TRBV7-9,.,TGTGCCAGCAGCCCTCAACCGGACTATGGCTACACCTTC,CASSPQPDYGYTF
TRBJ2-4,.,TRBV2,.,TGTGCCAGCTCCAAAGGCAGGGCGGAAAACATTCAGTACTTC,CASSKGRAENIQYF
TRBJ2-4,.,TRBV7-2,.,TGTGCCAGCAGCTACACCAGGGAGGACATTCAGTACTTC,CASSYTREDIQYF
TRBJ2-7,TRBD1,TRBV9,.,TGTGCCAGCAGCGTAGGGGGACAGGGCTACGAGCAGTACTTC,CASSVGGQGYEQYF
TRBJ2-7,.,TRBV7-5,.,TGTGTCAGAAGCCCCCCCTCAACAACAGGGCCCACCTCCTACGAGCAGTACTTC,CVRSPPSTTGPTSYEQYF
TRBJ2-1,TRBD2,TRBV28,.,TGTGCCAGCAGATATAGCGGGGGGACCTACAATGAGCAGTTCTTC,CASRYSGGTYNEQFF
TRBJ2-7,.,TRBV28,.,TGTGCCAGCAGTACGGGACATCTATCCTACGAGCAGTACTTC,CASSTGHLSYEQYF
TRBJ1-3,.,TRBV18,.,TGTGCCAGCTCACCGAACAAGTCTGGAAACACCATATATTTT,CASSPNKSGNTIYF
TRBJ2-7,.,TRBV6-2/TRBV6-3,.,TGTGCCAGCAGTCAACTACAGCGCGTATATGGTTTGCAGTACTTC,CASSQLQRVYGLQYF
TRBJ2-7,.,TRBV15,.,TGTGCCACCAGCAGAGGGAGGGGCTACGAGCAGTACTTC,CATSRGRGYEQYF
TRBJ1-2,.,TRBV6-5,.,TGTGCCAGCAGTTACTTGGACAGCGCTAACTATGGCTACACCTTC,CASSYLDSANYGYTF
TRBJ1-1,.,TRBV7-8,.,TGTGCCAGCAGCCGCAACACTGAAGCTTTCTTT,CASSRNTEAFF
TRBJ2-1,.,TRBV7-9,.,TGTGCCAGCAGCTTTGACCCGCCAAATGAGCAGTTCTTC,CASSFDPPNEQFF
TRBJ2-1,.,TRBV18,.,TGTGCCAGCTCACCAATGACTGAGCAGTTCTTC,CASSPMTEQFF
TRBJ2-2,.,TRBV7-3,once,TGTGCCAGCAGACCGAGAGGAGGACCCGGGGAGCTGTTTTTT,CASRPRGGPGELFF
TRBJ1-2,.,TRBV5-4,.,TGTGCCAGCAGCTTGGGAGTAGGCACACGAGCTGGCTACACCTTC,CASSLGVGTRAGYTF
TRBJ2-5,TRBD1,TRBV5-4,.,TGTGCCAGCAGCCCCGACAGGGGCCAAGAGACCCAGTACTTC,CASSPDRGQETQYF
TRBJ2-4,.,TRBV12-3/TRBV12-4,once,TGTGCCAGCAGTCTAGGACAGAAAAACATTCAGTACTTC,CASSLGQKNIQYF
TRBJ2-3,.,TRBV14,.,TGTGCCAGCAGCTGGGGAAGCAGCACAGATACGCAGTATTTT,CASSWGSSTDTQYF
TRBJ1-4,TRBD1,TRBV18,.,TGTGCCAGCTCACCACCTCGGGGACAGGGAACTAATGAAAAACTGTTTTTT,CASSPPRGQGTNEKLFF
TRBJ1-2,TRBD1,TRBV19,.,TGTGCCAGCCAAAACCACAGGGGACCTACCGGCTATGGCTACACCTTC,CASQNHRGPTGYGYTF
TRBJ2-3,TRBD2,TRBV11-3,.,TGTGCCAGCAGCCTCCCTGTGTGGGGGACTAGACCGAATACGCAGTATTTT,CASSLPVWGTRPNTQYF
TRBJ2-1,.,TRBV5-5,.,TGTGCCAGCAGCTTGGAGCTGTTCCCAGGGAATGAGCAGTTCTTC,CASSLELFPGNEQFF
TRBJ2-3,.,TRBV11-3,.,TGTGCCAGCAGCTTATTTAGCGCTTCTAGCACAGATACGCAGTATTTT,CASSLFSASSTDTQYF
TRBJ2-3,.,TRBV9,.,TGTGCCAGCAGCGGCCCCCGGGCTAGGGGTTACACAGATACGCAGTATTTT,CASSGPRARGYTDTQYF
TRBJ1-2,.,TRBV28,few,TGTGCCAGCAGTTTGGGGGAGGTTGGCTACACCTTC,CASSLGEVGYTF
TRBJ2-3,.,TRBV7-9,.,TGTGCCAGCAGCCCGGGGGGCATTAGCACAGATACGCAGTATTTT,CASSPGGISTDTQYF
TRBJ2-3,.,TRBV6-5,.,TGTGCCAGCAGTTGGGCCTCAGTGGGAACCACAGATACGCAGTATTTT,CASSWASVGTTDTQYF
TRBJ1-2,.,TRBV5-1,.,TGCGCCAGCAGCCCTTCGCAGGGCAGAAACTATGGCTACACCTTC,CASSPSQGRNYGYTF
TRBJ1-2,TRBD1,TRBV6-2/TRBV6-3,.,TGTGCCAGCAGTTTCCGTCCGGGACAGCCTCATGGCTACACCTTC,CASSFRPGQPHGYTF
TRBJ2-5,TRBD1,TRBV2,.,TGTGCCAGCGGGACAGATTCAGAGACCCAGTACTTC,CASGTDSETQYF
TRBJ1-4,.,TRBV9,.,TGTGCCAGCAGCCCCCACCGAGGGATTAATGAAAAACTGTTTTTT,CASSPHRGINEKLFF